This TCR beta chain appears in the sequencing data of a study of cytomegalovirus exposure and HLA in healthy donors. Study-level points and caveats: The authors listed 150 to 200 TCR beta chains as cytomegalovirus-associated. Roughly uniform depth of sequencing across donors was assumed in presence/absence analyses. Immune exposure data for these donors was limited to CMV serostatus. Most TCRs appeared rarely, but some public TCRs recurred in many donors.

The PCR employed 60 Vbeta primers together with 13 Jbeta primers. Clones were sequenced by immunoSEQ multiplex PCR, and TCRdb holds only the in-frame ones, with some missing. Of roughly 150,000 clones in the sample, 70% to 80% were seen once. Comments on this clone: Its antigen is currently unknown.

CDR1 MNHEY and CDR2 SVGAGI come from the germline V gene. With 7 bases clipped from V and 2 bases from J, the junction kept 5 bases outside the gene matches. There are 14 residues in the CDR3. This chain connects TRBV6-5 to TRBJ1-3; 7 nucleotides align to TRBD1. The source of this sequence is a male donor in good health and CMV-seronegative. The sample was PBMCs. The CDR3 here is CASNPDRAGNTIYF. The CDR3 DNA follows: TGTGCCAGCAACCCTGACAGGGCTGGAAACACCATATATTTT.